This T cell receptor beta chain stems from a study of cytomegalovirus exposure and HLA in healthy donors. Germline CDR1 is LNHDA and CDR2 is SQIVND (reference sequence). The V end was cut by 1 base, the J end by 6 bases, with 9 bases between. The CDR3 is made up of 13 amino acids. Researchers ran the PCR with 60 Vbeta and 13 Jbeta primers. Generated by immunoSEQ multiplex PCR, the TCRdb table keeps only in-frame clones and is missing some. The sample includes about 41,000 clones, over 70% seen only once; the top ten take 2.7%. The sequencing input was PBMCs. The clonotype was recovered from a man aged 50 to 59 in good health and CMV-seronegative. The chain recombines TRBV19 with TRBJ1-2; D is possibly TRBD1 (5 bases). The CDR3 DNA sequence: TGTGCCAGTAGTATAGCAGGGTTGAATGGCTACACCTTC. Residues: CASSIAGLNGYTF.